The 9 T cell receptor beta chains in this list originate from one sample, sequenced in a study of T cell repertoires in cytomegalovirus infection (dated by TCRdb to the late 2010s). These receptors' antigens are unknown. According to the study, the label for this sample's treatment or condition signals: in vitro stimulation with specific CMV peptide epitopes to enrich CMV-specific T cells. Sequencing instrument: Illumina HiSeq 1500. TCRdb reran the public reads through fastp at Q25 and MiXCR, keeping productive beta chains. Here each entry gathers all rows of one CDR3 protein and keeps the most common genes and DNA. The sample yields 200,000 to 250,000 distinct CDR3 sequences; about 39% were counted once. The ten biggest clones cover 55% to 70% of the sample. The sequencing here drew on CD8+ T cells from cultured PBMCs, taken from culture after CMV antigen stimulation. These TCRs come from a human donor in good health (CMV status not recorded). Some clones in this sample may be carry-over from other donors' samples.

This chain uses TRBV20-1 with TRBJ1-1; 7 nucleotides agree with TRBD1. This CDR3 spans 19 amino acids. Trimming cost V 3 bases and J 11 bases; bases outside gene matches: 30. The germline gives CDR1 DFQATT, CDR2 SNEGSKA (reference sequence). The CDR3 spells CSARGNRGIEGLKTTYAFF. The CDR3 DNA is TGCAGTGCTAGGGGCAACAGGGGCATTGAAGGGTTAAAGACTACTTATGCTTTCTTT.

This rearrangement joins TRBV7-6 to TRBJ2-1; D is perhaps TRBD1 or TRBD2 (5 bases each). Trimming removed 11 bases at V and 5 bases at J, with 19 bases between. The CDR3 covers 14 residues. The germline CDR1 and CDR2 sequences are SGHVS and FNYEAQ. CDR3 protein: CAGGREASNNEQFF. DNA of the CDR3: TGTGCCGGGGGTAGGGAAGCCTCTAACAATGAGCAGTTCTTC.

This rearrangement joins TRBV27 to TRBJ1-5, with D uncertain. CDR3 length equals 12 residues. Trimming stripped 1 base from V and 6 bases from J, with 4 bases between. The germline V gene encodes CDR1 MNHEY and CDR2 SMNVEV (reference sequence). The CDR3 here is CASSLWGQPQHF. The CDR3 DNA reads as TGTGCCAGCAGTTTATGGGGTCAGCCCCAGCATTTT.

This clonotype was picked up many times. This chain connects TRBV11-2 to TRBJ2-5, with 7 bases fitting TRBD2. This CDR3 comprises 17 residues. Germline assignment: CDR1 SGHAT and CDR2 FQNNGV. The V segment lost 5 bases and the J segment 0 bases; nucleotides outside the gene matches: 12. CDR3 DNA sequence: TGTGCCAGCAGCCCATGGCCCGGGCTAGCGGACCAAGAGACCCAGTACTTC. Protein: CASSPWPGLADQETQYF.

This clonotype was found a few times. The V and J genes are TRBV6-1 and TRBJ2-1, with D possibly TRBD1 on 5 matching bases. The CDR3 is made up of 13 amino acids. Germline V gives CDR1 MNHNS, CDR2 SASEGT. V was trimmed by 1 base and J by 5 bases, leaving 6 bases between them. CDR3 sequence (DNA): TGTGCCAGCAGTGAAGACAGGAACAATGAGCAGTTCTTC. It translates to CASSEDRNNEQFF.

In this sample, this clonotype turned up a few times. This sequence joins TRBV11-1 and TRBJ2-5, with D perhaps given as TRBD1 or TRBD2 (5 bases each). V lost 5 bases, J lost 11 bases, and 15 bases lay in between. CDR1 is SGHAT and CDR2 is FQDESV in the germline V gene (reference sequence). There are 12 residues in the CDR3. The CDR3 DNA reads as TGTGCCAGCAGCGACGGGACCGCATCTCAGTACTTC. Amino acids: CASSDGTASQYF.

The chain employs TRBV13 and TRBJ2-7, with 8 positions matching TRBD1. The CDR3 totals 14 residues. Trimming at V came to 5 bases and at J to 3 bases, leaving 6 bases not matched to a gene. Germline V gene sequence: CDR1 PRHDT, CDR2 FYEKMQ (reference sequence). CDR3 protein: CASSDRDRNYEQYF. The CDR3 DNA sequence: TGTGCCAGCAGCGACCGGGACAGGAACTACGAGCAGTACTTC.

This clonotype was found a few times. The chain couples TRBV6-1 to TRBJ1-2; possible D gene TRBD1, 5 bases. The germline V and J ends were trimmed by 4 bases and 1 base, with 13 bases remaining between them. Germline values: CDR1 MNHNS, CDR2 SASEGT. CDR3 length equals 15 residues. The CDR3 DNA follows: TGTGCCAGCAGTGGGGGACCTAGACTTAACTATGGCTACACCTTC. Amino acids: CASSGGPRLNYGYTF.

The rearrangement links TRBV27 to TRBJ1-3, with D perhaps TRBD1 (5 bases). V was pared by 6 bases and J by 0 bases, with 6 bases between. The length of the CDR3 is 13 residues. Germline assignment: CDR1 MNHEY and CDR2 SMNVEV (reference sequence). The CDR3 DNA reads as TGTGCCAGCAGGGGACTCTCTGGAAACACCATATATTTT. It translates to CASRGLSGNTIYF.